This entry concerns a single T cell receptor beta chain. Its antigen is still unknown. The data stem from a study of blood T cells in healthy people across ages. Staff drew roughly 10 milliliters of peripheral blood from each donor. Study-level points and caveats: In these data, TCR beta diversity tracked strongly with naive T cell percentage.

CDR3 length: 15 residues. Germline trimming cut 4 bases from V and 2 bases from J; bases unmatched to any gene: 6. CDR1 and CDR2 from the germline V gene are SGHRS and YFSETQ. PCR was performed a second time for roughly 6 to 12 cycles using a sample-barcoded 5' primer and a J-beta primer mix. A template-switch adaptor with 12 random nucleotides tagged each cDNA molecule. TCRdb independently ran MiXCR on the 5' RACE reads; one entry per CDR3 protein. The table shows some 920,000 distinct CDR3 sequences, with 45% to 60% occurring only once. The origin of this receptor is a woman aged 60-70 years in good health. Sequenced material: blood. This rearrangement joins TRBV5-1 to TRBJ1-1; 9 bases fit TRBD1. The CDR3 nucleotides are TGCGCCAGCAGCCCGGGGACAGGGTACAACACTGAAGCTTTCTTT. The encoded protein is CASSPGTGYNTEAFF.